Included here is one T cell receptor beta chain sequence, with context. The table came from immunoSEQ multiplex PCR; TCRdb's copy has only in-frame clones and leaves some out. The sample gives roughly 60,000 clones, around 90% of which show up once; roughly 9.2% is in the top ten. The data were obtained in a study of blood T cell repertoires in COVID-19. On the study more broadly: The analysed material was cDNA or gDNA that came from T cells, B-cell-depleted T cells, or PBMCs.

Looked up from germline, CDR1 is KGHDR and CDR2 is SFDVKD. This CDR3 has 16 amino acids. Trimming removed 5 bases from V and 2 bases from J; junction bases left unmatched: 9. The V call is TRBV24-1, the J call TRBJ2-3, with TRBD2 matching 7 bases. This TCR came from a woman older than 75 with active COVID-19. The sequencing input was peripheral blood. The CDR3 DNA is TGTGCCACCAGTGGTCCGACTAGCAACCCCACAGATACGCAGTATTTT. The encoded protein is CATSGPTSNPTDTQYF.